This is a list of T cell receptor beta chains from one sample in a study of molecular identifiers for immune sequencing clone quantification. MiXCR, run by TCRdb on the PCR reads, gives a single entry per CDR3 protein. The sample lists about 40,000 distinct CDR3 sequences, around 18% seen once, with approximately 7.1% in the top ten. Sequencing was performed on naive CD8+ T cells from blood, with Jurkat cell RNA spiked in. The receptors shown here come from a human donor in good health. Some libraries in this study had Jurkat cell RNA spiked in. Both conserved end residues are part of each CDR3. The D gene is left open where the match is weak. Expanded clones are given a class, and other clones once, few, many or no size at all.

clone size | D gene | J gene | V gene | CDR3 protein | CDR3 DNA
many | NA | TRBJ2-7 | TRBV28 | CASSGRGGSYEQYF | TGTGCCAGCAGTGGCCGAGGGGGTTCCTACGAGCAGTACTTC
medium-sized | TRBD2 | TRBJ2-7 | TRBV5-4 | CASSKPGLAGYSYEQYF | TGTGCCAGCAGCAAGCCGGGACTAGCGGGATACTCCTACGAGCAGTACTTC
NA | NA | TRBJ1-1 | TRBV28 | CASSLGLFQNTEAFF | TGTGCCAGCAGTTTGGGTTTGTTTCAGAACACTGAAGCTTTCTTT
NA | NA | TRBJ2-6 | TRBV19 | CASRRGSGANVLTF | TGTGCCAGTAGGAGGGGCTCTGGGGCCAACGTCCTGACTTTC
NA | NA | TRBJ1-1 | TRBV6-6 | CASSFAGGITEVFF | NA
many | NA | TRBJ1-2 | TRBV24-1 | CATSGPLRGYYGYTF | TGTGCCACCAGTGGACCCCTCCGGGGGTACTATGGCTACACCTTC
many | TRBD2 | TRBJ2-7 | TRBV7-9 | CASSFLGRDEQYF | TGTGCCAGCAGCTTTCTTGGGAGGGACGAGCAGTACTTC
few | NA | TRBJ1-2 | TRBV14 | CASSQVPRADDGYTF | TGTGCCAGCAGCCAAGTCCCGAGGGCGGATGATGGCTACACCTTC
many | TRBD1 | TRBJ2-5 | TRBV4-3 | CASSQYDRGGETQYF | TGCGCCAGCAGCCAATATGACAGGGGAGGAGAGACCCAGTACTTC
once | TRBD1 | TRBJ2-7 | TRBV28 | CASRAGTGYHEQYF | TGTGCCAGCAGAGCCGGGACAGGGTACCACGAGCAGTACTTC
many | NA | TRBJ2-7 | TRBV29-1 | CSVEGWKGAYEQYF | TGCAGCGTTGAAGGGTGGAAGGGGGCCTACGAGCAGTACTTC
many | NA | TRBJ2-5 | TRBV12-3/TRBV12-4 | CASSFMGVETQYF | TGTGCCAGCAGTTTTATGGGGGTGGAGACCCAGTACTTC
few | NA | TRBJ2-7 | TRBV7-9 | CASSSAPTGHNSYEQYF | TGTGCCAGCAGCTCCGCCCCTACTGGACACAACTCCTACGAGCAGTACTTC
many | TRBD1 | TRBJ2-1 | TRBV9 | CASSTSRTGLGEQFF | TGTGCCAGCAGCACTTCCCGGACAGGGCTCGGGGAGCAGTTCTTC
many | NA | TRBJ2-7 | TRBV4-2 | CASSQDRGYEQYF | TGTGCCAGCAGCCAAGATCGTGGTTACGAGCAGTACTTC
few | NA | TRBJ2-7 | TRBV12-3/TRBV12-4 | CASSGKASYEQYF | TGTGCCAGCAGTGGTAAGGCAAGCTACGAGCAGTACTTC
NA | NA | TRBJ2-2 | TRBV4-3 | CASSQDPLTRAGELFF | TGCGCCAGCAGCCAAGACCCCCTGACTAGAGCCGGGGAGCTGTTTTTT
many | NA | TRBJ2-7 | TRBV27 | CATTSTGANEQYF | TGTGCCACCACGAGTACGGGCGCCAACGAGCAGTACTTC
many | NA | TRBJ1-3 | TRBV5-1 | CASSSLGGPYSGNTIYF | TGCGCCAGCAGTTCCCTGGGAGGGCCCTACTCTGGAAACACCATATATTTT
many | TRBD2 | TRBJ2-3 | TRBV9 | CASSGVVGGADTQYF | TGTGCCAGCAGCGGAGTGGTGGGAGGGGCGGATACGCAGTATTTT
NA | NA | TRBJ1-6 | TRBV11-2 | CASSEDRSPLHF | TGTGCCAGCAGCGAGGACAGATCACCCCTCCACTTT
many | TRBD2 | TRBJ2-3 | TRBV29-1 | CSVRTVTSGRGGTDTQYF | TGCAGCGTTCGTACAGTGACTAGCGGGAGGGGGGGCACAGATACGCAGTATTTT
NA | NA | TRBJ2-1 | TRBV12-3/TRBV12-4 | CASSFGVLQFF | TGTGCCAGCAGTTTTGGGGTTTTGCAGTTCTTC
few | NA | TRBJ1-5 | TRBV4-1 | CASSQDGYQPQHF | TGCGCCAGCAGCCAAGACGGGTATCAGCCCCAGCATTTT
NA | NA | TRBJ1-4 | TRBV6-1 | CASSVRYTSTNEKLFF | TGTGCCAGCAGTGTCCGATACACTTCAACTAATGAAAAACTGTTTTTT
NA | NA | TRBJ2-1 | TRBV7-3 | CASSYGGPYNGQSF | TGTGCCAGCAGCTACGGAGGCCCCTACAATGGGCAGTCCTTC
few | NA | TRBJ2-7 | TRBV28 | CASSFPAVYEQYF | TGTGCCAGCAGTTTTCCAGCCGTCTACGAGCAGTACTTC